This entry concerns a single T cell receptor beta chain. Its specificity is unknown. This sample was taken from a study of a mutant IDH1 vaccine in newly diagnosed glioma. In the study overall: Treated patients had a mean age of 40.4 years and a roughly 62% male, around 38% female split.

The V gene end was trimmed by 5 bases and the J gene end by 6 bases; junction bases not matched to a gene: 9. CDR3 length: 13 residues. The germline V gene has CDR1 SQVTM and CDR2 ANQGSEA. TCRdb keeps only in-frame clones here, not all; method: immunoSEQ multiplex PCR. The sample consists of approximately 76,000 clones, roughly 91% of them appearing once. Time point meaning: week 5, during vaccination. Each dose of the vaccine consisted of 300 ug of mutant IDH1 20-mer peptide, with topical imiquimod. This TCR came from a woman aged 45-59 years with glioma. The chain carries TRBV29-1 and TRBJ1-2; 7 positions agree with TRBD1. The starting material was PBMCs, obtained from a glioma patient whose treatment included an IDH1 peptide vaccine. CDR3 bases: TGCAGCGTTTGGGACAGTTGGGCTGATGGCTACACCTTC. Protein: CSVWDSWADGYTF.